A single sample gave rise to the 19 T cell receptor beta chains below, sequenced in a study of siplizumab effects on memory and regulatory T cells. Sequencing was performed with immunoSEQ multiplex PCR; in TCRdb, only in-frame clones are kept and a portion is missing. The data show 80,000 to 95,000 clones, just under 95% seen once. Sequencing was performed on CD8+ T cells sorted from blood. These receptors originate from a human donor in good health.

CDR3 DNA sequence: TGTGCCAGCAGCATTACGGTTCCTGAGATCTCCTACGAGCAGTACTTC. Translated: CASSITVPEISYEQYF. The rearrangement joins TRBV11-2 to TRBJ2-7; D gene unclear. Between the trimmed V and J ends, which lost 5 bases and 0 bases, there was a span of 17 bases. This CDR3 has 16 amino acids. Looked up from germline, CDR1 is SGHAT and CDR2 is FQNNGV. Drawing the rest from reference TRBV11-2 and TRBJ2-7, the complete variable domain is EAGVAQSPRYKIIEKRQSVAFWCNPISGHATLYWYQQILGQGPKLLIQFQNNGVVDDSQLPKDRFSAERLKGVDSTLKIQPAKLEDSAVYLCASSITVPEISYEQYFGPGTRLTVT.

The chain is built from TRBV5-4 and TRBJ1-2; no firm D call. The CDR3 contains 13 residues. From germline, CDR1 is SGHNT and CDR2 YYREEE (reference sequence). The V gene lost 0 bases and the J gene lost 8 bases, with 11 bases spanning the gap. As DNA, the CDR3 is TGTGCCAGCAGCTTGGACCCTCCTCGAGGCTACACCTTC. It encodes CASSLDPPRGYTF.

This chain links TRBV15 with TRBJ2-7; 9 nucleotides line up with TRBD2. Germline CDR1 is LNHNV and CDR2 is YYDKDF (reference sequence). The CDR3 spans 17 residues. Trimming took 3 bases from V and 5 from J; bases not matched to a gene: 14. This chain's CDR3 is CATSSVSTSGLLDEQYF. The CDR3 nucleotides are TGTGCCACCAGCAGCGTTTCGACTAGCGGACTATTAGACGAGCAGTACTTC. Filled out from reference TRBV15 and TRBJ2-7, the complete variable domain reads DAMVIQNPRYQVTQFGKPVTLSCSQTLNHNVMYWYQQKSSQAPKLLFHYYDKDFNNEADTPDNFQSRRPNTSFCFLDIRSPGLGDTAMYLCATSSVSTSGLLDEQYFGPGTRLTVT.

This sequence joins TRBV19 and TRBJ2-3, with 8 bases lining up with TRBD2. This CDR3 comprises 14 residues. Germline CDR1 is LNHDA and CDR2 is SQIVND (reference sequence). Trimming at V came to 7 bases and at J to 4 bases, leaving 7 bases not matched to a gene. The CDR3 DNA is TGTGCCAGTATAAAGCGGGAGCCATCAGATACGCAGTATTTT. Translated, it gives CASIKREPSDTQYF. Looking up the rest from reference TRBV19 and TRBJ2-3 gives the full variable domain: DGGITQSPKYLFRKEGQNVTLSCEQNLNHDAMYWYRQDPGQGLRLIYYSQIVNDFQKGDIAEGYSVSREKKESFPLTVTSAQKNPTAFYLCASIKREPSDTQYFGPGTRLTVL.

Remarks on this clone: In the same sample, other DNA sequences code for this CDR3. This chain uses TRBV6-5 with TRBJ2-2, with D hard to call. The CDR3 sequence is 13 residues long. Germline V lookup: CDR1 MNHEY, CDR2 SVGAGI. V shed 1 base and J shed 1 base, with 1 base lying between them. The CDR3 loop reads CASSYLNTGELFF. For the CDR3, the DNA is TGTGCCAGCAGTTACTTGAACACCGGGGAGCTGTTTTTT.

The chain employs TRBV13 and TRBJ1-6, with D unclear. The germline gives CDR1 PRHDT, CDR2 FYEKMQ (reference sequence). Trimming left V 5 bases short and J 13 bases short, with 18 bases between. The CDR3 length is 14 residues. The CDR3 region is CASSPNPAGEPLHF. The CDR3 region has the DNA TGTGCCAGCAGCCCTAATCCTGCCGGGGAGCCCCTCCACTTT.

The rearrangement links TRBV9 to TRBJ2-7, with 10 nucleotides matching TRBD2. The J segment lost 3 bases and the V segment lost 3 bases, leaving 6 bases of the junction unmatched. The CDR3 covers 15 residues. CDR1 is SGDLS and CDR2 is YYNGEE in the germline V gene. CDR3: CASSAAGGSLYEQYF. In nucleotides, the CDR3 is TGTGCCAGCAGCGCAGCGGGAGGGTCCCTCTACGAGCAGTACTTC.

The chain combines TRBV13 with TRBJ2-3; 9 nucleotides line up with TRBD2. The germline V gene encodes CDR1 PRHDT and CDR2 FYEKMQ (reference sequence). This CDR3 comprises 16 residues. Trimming at V came to 4 bases and at J to 2 bases, leaving 7 bases not matched to a gene. This CDR3 is CASSYPTSGVTDTQYF. The CDR3 nucleotides read TGTGCCAGCAGCTACCCGACTAGCGGAGTCACAGATACGCAGTATTTT.

This chain links TRBV7-9 with TRBJ2-3; D gene unclear. The CDR3 runs to 15 residues. Trimming removed 5 bases from V and 0 bases from J, with 12 bases in between. Germline V gene sequence: CDR1 SEHNR, CDR2 FQNEAQ (reference sequence). CDR3 DNA sequence: TGTGCCAGCAGCCCTCTCTCCGCTAGCACAGATACGCAGTATTTT. Its protein product is CASSPLSASTDTQYF.

V gene TRBV18 combines with J gene TRBJ1-2, with no clear D. Germline lookup yields CDR1 KGHSH and CDR2 LQKENI. V dropped 5 bases and J dropped 3 bases, with 16 bases sitting between them. The CDR3 is 15 residues long. The CDR3 coding sequence is TGTGCCAGCTCAGTCCAGCCCATAGCGGACTATGGCTACACCTTC. Protein sequence: CASSVQPIADYGYTF.

The chain links TRBV5-1 to TRBJ1-2; D possibly corresponds to TRBD1 (5 bases). The CDR3 loop spans 16 amino acids. Germline V gene data show CDR1 as SGHRS and CDR2 as YFSETQ. V dropped 0 bases and J dropped 4 bases, with 16 bases sitting between them. The CDR3 bases are TGCGCCAGCAGCTTGGTTGGGACCAGTGCGCGCTATGGCTACACCTTC. Translation: CASSLVGTSARYGYTF.

The chain joins TRBV7-9 to TRBJ2-7, with D perhaps matching TRBD1 (5 bases). Germline-derived CDR1 and CDR2 are SEHNR and FQNEAQ (reference sequence). V dropped 3 bases and J dropped 7 bases, with 19 bases sitting between them. The CDR3 covers 15 residues. CDR3 nucleotide sequence: TGTGCCAGCAGCTTCTCCGCAGGGATCCTCGGAGAGCAGTACTTC. This sequence encodes CASSFSAGILGEQYF.

The chain employs TRBV7-9 and TRBJ2-1; TRBD2 agrees at 10 bases. CDR3 length: 15 residues. Germline V lookup: CDR1 SEHNR, CDR2 FQNEAQ (reference sequence). The junction had 4 bases not matched to a gene; V was cut back by 1 base and J by 7 bases. The CDR3 region has the DNA TGTGCCAGCAGCTTAGTAGCGGGAGGAGGAAATGAGCAGTTCTTC. Encoded protein: CASSLVAGGGNEQFF.

J is TRBJ2-3 and V is TRBV27; D gene ambiguous. V lost 8 bases, J lost 3 bases, and 12 bases lay in between. Per germline, CDR1 MNHEY and CDR2 SMNVEV (reference sequence). CDR3 length: 13 residues. The CDR3 protein is CASGFRPTDTQYF. In nucleotides, the CDR3 is TGTGCCAGCGGATTCCGTCCTACAGATACGCAGTATTTT.

This clone was observed a single time. The V gene is TRBV27, the J gene TRBJ1-1; D call uncertain. Germline loops: CDR1 MNHEY, CDR2 SMNVEV (reference sequence). Between the trimmed V and J ends, which lost 3 bases and 3 bases, there was a span of 14 bases. CDR3 size: 15 residues. The CDR3 spells CASSLATRGHTEAFF. In nucleotides, the CDR3 is TGTGCCAGCAGTTTGGCGACGCGCGGACACACTGAAGCTTTCTTT.

The chain joins TRBV27 to TRBJ2-7; 7 bases align to TRBD2. This CDR3 contains 14 residues. The ends lost 8 bases at V and 0 bases at J; junction bases unmatched: 7. Looked up from germline, CDR1 is MNHEY and CDR2 is SMNVEV (reference sequence). The CDR3 protein is CASALAATSYEQYF. The CDR3 coding sequence is TGTGCCAGCGCTCTAGCGGCCACCTCCTACGAGCAGTACTTC.

The V gene is TRBV27, the J gene TRBJ2-2; 8 bases are shared with TRBD1. There are 16 residues in the CDR3. V trimming: 5 bases; J trimming: 0 bases; junction bases outside the gene matches: 5. Per the germline V gene, CDR1 is MNHEY and CDR2 is SMNVEV (reference sequence). The CDR3 sequence is CASSPMGQANTGELFF. The CDR3 DNA follows: TGTGCCAGCAGTCCAATGGGACAGGCGAACACCGGGGAGCTGTTTTTT.

V usage is TRBV9 and J usage is TRBJ2-7, with 7 nucleotides matching TRBD1. V shed 0 bases and J 6 bases; nucleotides not matched to a gene: 6. The germline CDR1 and CDR2 sequences are SGDLS and YYNGEE. The CDR3 is made up of 14 amino acids. CDR3: CASSVGDRVSEQYF. The CDR3 nucleotides are TGTGCCAGCAGCGTAGGGGACAGAGTGTCCGAGCAGTACTTC.

This chain links TRBV9 with TRBJ2-2; a weak D match, TRBD1 (6 bases). The V end was cut by 4 bases, the J end by 4 bases, with 17 bases between. This CDR3 contains 16 residues. Per germline, CDR1 SGDLS and CDR2 YYNGEE. CDR3 in amino acids: CASSPTGRGTTGELFF. CDR3 coding DNA: TGTGCCAGCAGCCCTACTGGCAGGGGTACCACCGGGGAGCTGTTTTTT.